Presented here are 29 T cell receptor beta chains from one specimen sequenced in a study of blood T cells in healthy people across ages. A second roughly 7 to 11 cycle PCR used barcoded and J-beta primers. TCRdb ran MiXCR on the 5' RACE reads and lists one entry per CDR3 protein. The profile shows about 900,000 distinct CDR3 sequences, 45% to 50% of them singletons. Sequencing used blood. The receptors come from a man aged 25-45 years in good health.

This clonotype was found a few times. The chain couples TRBV6-2 or TRBV6-3 to TRBJ2-6; maybe TRBD1 (6 bases). Germline assignment: CDR1 MNHEY and CDR2 SVGEGT. This CDR3 region has 15 residues. V was cut by 7 bases and J by 0 bases, with 10 bases left in between. The CDR3 is CASTKGHSGANVLTF. CDR3 in DNA: TGTGCCAGCACCAAGGGACACTCTGGGGCCAACGTCCTGACTTTC.

This clonotype was seen a handful of times. This chain links TRBV12-3 or TRBV12-4 with TRBJ2-6; D unresolved. The CDR3 runs 15 residues. Trimming shortened V by 2 bases and J by 0 bases, and 5 bases separated the two germline ends. The chain's CDR3 is CASSLHSSGANVLTF. Written as DNA, the CDR3 is TGTGCCAGCAGTTTACACAGCTCTGGGGCCAACGTCCTGACTTTC.

This chain uses TRBV4-1 with TRBJ2-1; perhaps TRBD1 as D (5 bases). Germline CDR1 and CDR2: MGHRA and YSYEKL. V was shortened by 1 base and J by 3 bases, with 10 bases between the two germline ends. The CDR3 consists of 15 residues. The CDR3 DNA is TGCGCCAGCAGCCAAGTTCCCAGGGTCTACAATGAGCAGTTCTTC. Its translation is CASSQVPRVYNEQFF.

In this sample, this clonotype turned up many times. The rearrangement joins TRBV7-2 to TRBJ2-1; D perhaps matches TRBD2 (6 bases). This CDR3 spans 15 amino acids. CDR1 is SGHTA and CDR2 is FQGNSA in the germline V gene. V lost 5 bases and J 4 bases, leaving 15 bases between the germline ends. The CDR3 bases are TGTGCCAGCAGCCCCCCCGGGGGAACATACAATGAGCAGTTCTTC. Translation gives CASSPPGGTYNEQFF.

The CDR3 protein is CASSQDRDASYEQYF. CDR3 bases: TGCGCCAGCAGCCAAGATCGCGACGCCTCCTACGAGCAGTACTTC. This chain joins TRBV4-3 and TRBJ2-7, with D uncertain. The V end lost 0 bases, the J end lost 0 bases, and 9 bases lay between the germline ends. Germline CDR1 reads LGHNA; CDR2 reads YSLEER. CDR3 length equals 15 residues.

This chain connects TRBV6-5 to TRBJ2-2, with 9 bases identical to TRBD1. This CDR3 has 15 residues. V shed 6 bases and J 7 bases; nucleotides not matched to a gene: 9. CDR1 and CDR2 from the germline V gene are MNHEY and SVGAGI. CDR3 protein: CASRGGTGGIGELFF. CDR3 nucleotide sequence: TGTGCCAGCAGGGGGGGAACAGGGGGCATCGGGGAGCTGTTTTTT.

The genes are TRBV24-1 and TRBJ2-7; perhaps TRBD1 as D (6 bases). The CDR3 spans 13 residues. V lost 4 bases, J lost 3 bases, and 9 bases lay in between. Germline CDR1 is KGHDR and CDR2 is SFDVKD. The CDR3 DNA reads as TGTGCCACCAGTGAGGCGGACAGCTACGAGCAGTACTTC. It translates to CATSEADSYEQYF.

The chain couples TRBV6-5 to TRBJ2-7; TRBD2 might be the D (5 bases). The V gene's germline CDR1 is MNHEY and CDR2 SVGAGI. The CDR3 consists of 15 residues. V lost 2 bases and J 2 bases, leaving 13 bases between the germline ends. CDR3 coding DNA: TGTGCCAGCAGTTACGGACCCACCGGGGCCTACGAGCAGTACTTC. Translated: CASSYGPTGAYEQYF.

This clonotype was seen only a few times. The chain links TRBV20-1 to TRBJ2-5; 7 bases agree with TRBD2. J was trimmed by 2 bases and V by 4 bases; bases with no gene match: 10. Germline V gene sequence: CDR1 DFQATT, CDR2 SNEGSKA (reference sequence). CDR3 length: 15 residues. The CDR3 DNA reads as TGCAGTGCTAAAAAGCGGGGTCGACTACAAGAGACCCAGTACTTC. It translates to CSAKKRGRLQETQYF.

This chain connects TRBV5-1 to TRBJ2-7, with 7 bases that match TRBD1. The V and J ends lost 5 bases and 0 bases, in that order; junction bases with no gene match: 5. This CDR3 region has 14 residues. CDR1 is SGHRS and CDR2 is YFSETQ in the germline V gene. The chain's CDR3 is CASRADRDSYEQYF. CDR3 sequence (DNA): TGCGCCAGCAGAGCCGACAGGGACTCCTACGAGCAGTACTTC.

This clonotype is large within its sample. V is TRBV4-2 and J is TRBJ2-1; possible D gene TRBD2, 6 bases. The CDR3 extends over 16 amino acids. The germline V and J ends were trimmed by 0 bases and 5 bases, with 14 bases remaining between them. Germline values: CDR1 LGHNA, CDR2 YNFKEQ. The DNA for the CDR3 is TGTGCCAGCAGCCAAGATAATAGCGGTCCGCACAATGAGCAGTTCTTC. Translated, it gives CASSQDNSGPHNEQFF.

The chain couples TRBV11-2 to TRBJ2-2; 11 bases fit TRBD1. The ends lost 1 base at V and 7 bases at J; junction bases unmatched: 8. The CDR3 loop spans 17 amino acids. Germline V gives CDR1 SGHAT, CDR2 FQNNGV. CDR3 protein: CASSLVGGQGAGGELFF. The CDR3 bases are TGTGCCAGCAGCTTAGTTGGCGGACAGGGGGCTGGCGGGGAGCTGTTTTTT.

The gene calls are TRBV12-3 or TRBV12-4 and TRBJ2-5; 9 bases are a match to TRBD2. CDR3 size: 15 residues. V gave up 9 bases and J gave up 4 bases; unmatched junction bases: 12. The CDR3 DNA sequence: TGTGCCAGTCTTCCCGGGACTAGCTGGGGAGAGACCCAGTACTTC. It is translated as CASLPGTSWGETQYF.

The rearrangement joins TRBV5-6 to TRBJ1-1; D call uncertain. Germline V lookup: CDR1 SGHDT, CDR2 YYEEEE. The CDR3 runs to 15 residues. Trimming removed 2 bases at V and 2 bases at J, with 13 bases between. CDR3 DNA sequence: TGTGCCAGCAGCTTCGACCGAAAAGGAAACACTGAAGCTTTCTTT. Protein: CASSFDRKGNTEAFF.

Details on this clonotype: A single base separates this from a much larger clone, so it may be a read error. V gene TRBV7-9 combines with J gene TRBJ2-7; possible D gene TRBD2, 5 bases. The germline gives CDR1 SEHNR, CDR2 FQNEAQ (reference sequence). Deletions cut 6 bases from V and 0 bases from J, with 9 bases between. The CDR3 has 13 amino acids. CDR3 sequence (DNA): TGTGCCAGCAGGAGGGAGAGCTCCTACGAGCAGTACTTC. Translating it yields CASRRESSYEQYF. Drawing the rest from reference TRBV7-9 and TRBJ2-7, the complete variable domain is DTGVSQNPRHKITKRGQNVTFRCDPISEHNRLYWYRQTLGQGPEFLTYFQNEAQLEKSRLLSDRFSAERPKGSFSTLEIQRTEQGDSAMYLCASRRESSYEQYFGPGTRLTVT.

This clonotype was detected ten times or more. The chain recombines TRBV7-9 with TRBJ2-5; possibly TRBD1 for D (6 bases). Per the germline V gene, CDR1 is SEHNR and CDR2 is FQNEAQ (reference sequence). V lost 2 bases and J lost 5, with 15 bases in between. The CDR3 length is 15 residues. CDR3 nucleotide sequence: TGTGCCAGCAGCTTAACAGGGAACCCCTCCGAGACCCAGTACTTC. It encodes CASSLTGNPSETQYF.

The J gene is TRBJ2-7, the V gene TRBV7-9; D call uncertain. The CDR3 extends over 15 amino acids. Between the trimmed V and J ends, which lost 5 bases and 2 bases, there was a span of 16 bases. Per the germline V gene, CDR1 is SEHNR and CDR2 is FQNEAQ (reference sequence). The CDR3 DNA reads TGTGCCAGCAGCGTCTCGGGTTATGGGGCCTACGAGCAGTACTTC. Amino acids: CASSVSGYGAYEQYF.

This clonotype was detected ten times or more. The chain employs TRBV7-2 and TRBJ2-5, with unresolved D. Looked up from germline, CDR1 is SGHTA and CDR2 is FQGNSA. This CDR3 has 13 amino acids. The ends were cut back, 5 bases at V and 2 bases at J, with 9 bases in the middle. The CDR3 sequence: CASSLTYQETQYF. For the CDR3, the DNA is TGTGCCAGCAGCCTGACATATCAAGAGACCCAGTACTTC.

This clonotype was recorded at least ten times. V and J are TRBV4-3 and TRBJ2-3; 9 bases are a match to TRBD2. Germline V gene lookup returns CDR1 LGHNA and CDR2 YSLEER. This CDR3 comprises 15 residues. After removal of 6 bases from V and 2 bases from J, the junction contained 6 bases not matched to a gene. The CDR3 nucleotides are TGCGCCAGCAGTCCAGCGGGGGGACCCACAGATACGCAGTATTTT. It encodes CASSPAGGPTDTQYF.

This rearrangement joins TRBV5-6 to TRBJ1-2, with 7 bases identical to TRBD1. V gave up 4 bases and J gave up 7 bases; unmatched junction bases: 7. The germline CDR1 and CDR2 sequences are SGHDT and YYEEEE. This CDR3 has 13 residues. CDR3 coding DNA: TGTGCCAGCAGCCAAAAGGGGGCGTTTGGCTACACCTTC. It is translated as CASSQKGAFGYTF. Together with reference TRBV5-6 and TRBJ1-2, the CDR3 gives the full variable domain: DAGVTQSPTHLIKTRGQQVTLRCSPKSGHDTVSWYQQALGQGPQFIFQYYEEEERQRGNFPDRFSGHQFPNYSSELNVNALLLGDSALYLCASSQKGAFGYTFGSGTRLTVV.

This clonotype was counted ten times or more. The chain employs TRBV12-3 or TRBV12-4 and TRBJ1-5; D perhaps matches TRBD1 (5 bases). The CDR3 is 14 amino acids. The V and J ends lost 2 bases and 2 bases respectively, with 7 bases between them. CDR3 sequence: CASSLQGRNQPQHF. CDR3 sequence (DNA): TGTGCCAGCAGTTTACAGGGCCGCAATCAGCCCCAGCATTTT.

The chain employs TRBV24-1 and TRBJ1-1; maybe TRBD1 (6 bases). The germline V gene has CDR1 KGHDR and CDR2 SFDVKD. The CDR3 has 14 residues. Trimming removed 4 bases at V and 7 bases at J, with 15 bases between. CDR3 protein: CATSETGRPYEAFF. CDR3 sequence (DNA): TGTGCCACCAGTGAGACAGGCCGGCCCTATGAAGCTTTCTTT.

J is TRBJ2-3 and V is TRBV19; D is possibly TRBD2 (5 bases). The germline V gene encodes CDR1 LNHDA and CDR2 SQIVND (reference sequence). Trimming cost V 5 bases and J 0 bases, with 18 bases left between them. The CDR3 length is 17 residues. CDR3 region: CASSGGGSAASTDTQYF. Here the CDR3 DNA reads TGTGCCAGTAGTGGCGGAGGAAGCGCGGCTAGCACAGATACGCAGTATTTT.

CDR3 nucleotides: TGTGCCAGCAGTGGTGACGGGGGGTCCCAAGAGACCCAGTACTTC. Translation: CASSGDGGSQETQYF. The V gene is TRBV6-1, the J gene TRBJ2-5; 7 bases line up with TRBD2. Unmatched junction bases numbered 6, after V lost 4 bases and J lost 1 base. This CDR3 comprises 15 residues. Germline loops: CDR1 MNHNS, CDR2 SASEGT.

This clonotype has only a few counts. The J gene is TRBJ2-7, the V gene TRBV20-1; D might be TRBD1 (5 bases). The V and J ends lost 0 bases and 5 bases respectively, with 17 bases between them. CDR3 size: 15 residues. Germline V CDR1 and CDR2: DFQATT, SNEGSKA (reference sequence). For the CDR3, the DNA is TGCAGTGCTAGAGATCCGGCAGGGTTGATTAACGAGCAGTACTTC. Encoded protein: CSARDPAGLINEQYF.

The V call is TRBV20-1, the J call TRBJ1-1; 9 nucleotides agree with TRBD1. CDR3 length: 15 amino acids. V trimming: 0 bases; J trimming: 2 bases; junction bases outside the gene matches: 4. In germline, CDR1 is DFQATT, CDR2 SNEGSKA (reference sequence). The CDR3 bases are TGCAGTGCTAGAGAAGGGGGACAGGGAAACACTGAAGCTTTCTTT. It specifies CSAREGGQGNTEAFF.

V and J are TRBV10-3 and TRBJ2-3, with a weak D call TRBD1 (6 bases). Between the trimmed V and J ends, which lost 6 bases and 2 bases, there was a span of 9 bases. This CDR3 has 13 residues. Germline CDR1 and CDR2: ENHRY and SYGVKD. Here the CDR3 DNA reads TGTGCCATCAGGGACAGTACCACAGATACGCAGTATTTT. This encodes CAIRDSTTDTQYF.

This clonotype appeared a few times. The chain uses TRBV27 and TRBJ2-1, with 13 nucleotides matching TRBD2. The DNA matches TRBJ2-7 better at its end, which makes the J call doubtful. This CDR3 is 16 amino acids long. Germline CDR1 MNHEY, CDR2 SMNVEV (reference sequence). CDR3 sequence (DNA): TGTGCCAGCAGTTGGGGACTAGCGGGGCAGTACAATGAGCAGTACTTC. It specifies CASSWGLAGQYNEQYF.

The gene calls are TRBV7-8 and TRBJ2-3, with TRBD2 as a possible D gene (5 bases). This CDR3 is 13 amino acids long. Germline assignment: CDR1 SGHVS and CDR2 FQNEAQ. V was clipped by 5 bases and J by 11 bases, with 17 bases between them. As DNA, the CDR3 is TGTGCCAGCAGCCCCGGGGTCCGTGTGGGGCAGTATTTT. It translates to CASSPGVRVGQYF.